The clone carrying this T cell receptor beta chain was counted between two and nine times. Its antigen remains unknown. PCR primers comprised 60 Vbeta and 13 Jbeta primers. Sequencing used immunoSEQ multiplex PCR; TCRdb keeps in-frame clones, though not all of them. The top ten clones hold over 10% of a sample with approximately 110,000 clones, over 60% of them seen once. This sample was included in a study of cytomegalovirus exposure and HLA in healthy donors. General observations from the study: Apart from CMV serostatus, no immune exposure information was available. An analysis done earlier found most TCR beta V segments productive about 90% or about 30% of the time.

The CDR3 covers 15 residues. Trimming removed 6 bases from V and 4 bases from J; junction bases left unmatched: 9. From germline, CDR1 is ENHRY and CDR2 SYGVKD. The sequencing input was PBMCs. This chain joins TRBV10-3 and TRBJ1-2; 9 nucleotides align to TRBD1. This clonotype was sampled from a woman aged 60-75 years in good health and CMV-seropositive. CDR3 residues: CAISDRQGEGYGYTF. CDR3 nucleotide sequence: TGTGCCATCAGCGACCGACAGGGGGAAGGCTATGGCTACACCTTC.